The 24 T cell receptor beta chains given below trace back to one sample, sequenced in a study of regulatory T cells in long-lasting Graves disease. This sample's time point: newly diagnosed GD, antithyroid drugs for less than 3 months. RNA isolated from PBMCs was used to make the TCR library. Arm-PCR of CDR3 regions with iRepertoire HTBI primers generated TCR beta libraries. TCRdb reanalysed the multiplex PCR reads using MiXCR and keeps one entry per CDR3 protein. The sample has about 430,000 distinct CDR3 sequences, approximately 16% seen once; the top ten hold roughly 7.7%. The same data also contributed to another study, on T cells in Graves' hyperthyroidism and ophthalmopathy.

Here the sequenced sample was peripheral blood mononuclear cells (PBMCs), taken at new diagnosis, from a patient treated with antithyroid drugs. These receptors were obtained from a woman in her thirties or forties with Graves disease.

The chain has TRBV19 and TRBJ1-5; 9 nucleotides match TRBD1. This CDR3 is built from 16 residues. The germline V gene encodes CDR1 LNHDA and CDR2 SQIVND (reference sequence). V was pared by 1 base and J by 6 bases, with 7 bases of the junction left unmatched. CDR3 in DNA: TGTGCCAGTAGTATAGGCCAACAGGGGGCTAGTCAGCCCCAGCATTTT. This gives the protein CASSIGQQGASQPQHF.

This clonotype has ten or more counts. The chain carries TRBV27 and TRBJ2-6; weak D call: TRBD2 (5 bases). CDR3 size: 16 residues. V lost 0 bases to trimming and J lost 1 base, with 7 bases between them. From germline, CDR1 is MNHEY and CDR2 SMNVEV (reference sequence). In DNA form, the CDR3 reads TGTGCCAGCAGTTTATCGGGAGAGTCTGGGGCCAACGTCCTGACTTTC. Protein product: CASSLSGESGANVLTF. Drawing the rest from reference TRBV27 and TRBJ2-6, the complete variable domain is EAQVTQNPRYLITVTGKKLTVTCSQNMNHEYMSWYRQDPGLGLRQIYYSMNVEVTDKGDVPEGYKVSRKEKRNFPLILESPSPNQTSLYFCASSLSGESGANVLTFGAGSRLTVL.

This clonotype came up many times. J is TRBJ2-2 and V is TRBV11-1, with no clear D. Trimming removed 5 bases from V and 6 bases from J, with 7 bases in between. CDR1 and CDR2 from the germline V gene are SGHAT and FQDESV (reference sequence). CDR3 length: 12 residues. The CDR3 reads CASSHGPGELFF. The DNA for the CDR3 is TGTGCCAGCAGCCACGGGCCCGGGGAGCTGTTTTTT. Using reference TRBV11-1 and TRBJ2-2 for the parts outside the CDR3, the full variable domain is EAEVAQSPRYKITEKSQAVAFWCDPISGHATLYWYRQILGQGPELLVQFQDESVVDDSQLPKDRFSAERLKGVDSTLKIQPAELGDSAMYLCASSHGPGELFFGEGSRLTVL.

V gene TRBV14 combines with J gene TRBJ2-1; D may be TRBD1 (9 bases). The CDR3 consists of 21 residues. The germline V gene has CDR1 SGHDN and CDR2 FVKESK. V lost 0 bases and J 4 bases, leaving 28 bases between the germline ends. The DNA for the CDR3 is TGTGCCAGCAGCCAAGAGTGGACAGGGGCCTTAAGCGGGAGCGTTTACAATGAGCAGTTCTTC. It is translated as CASSQEWTGALSGSVYNEQFF.

This clonotype was seen repeatedly, ten times or more. V usage is TRBV20-1 and J usage is TRBJ1-4; D gene ambiguous. The CDR3 has 13 amino acids. CDR1 is DFQATT, CDR2 SNEGSKA, per germline (reference sequence). With 1 base removed from V and 4 bases from J, the gap between germline ends came to 7 bases. The CDR3: CSARGQSNEKLFF. DNA of the CDR3: TGCAGTGCTAGAGGGCAGAGTAATGAAAAACTGTTTTTT.

The chain employs TRBV12-3 or TRBV12-4 and TRBJ1-5, with 8 bases lining up with TRBD1. This CDR3 has 14 residues. With V trimmed by 6 bases and J by 6 bases, 7 bases remained unmatched. CDR3 in amino acids: CASSSGGASQPQHF. As DNA, the CDR3 is TGTGCCAGCAGCTCAGGGGGCGCGAGTCAGCCCCAGCATTTT.

This CDR3 reads CSAIWGSRDRENNEQFF. CDR3 nucleotide sequence: TGCAGTGCTATTTGGGGAAGCCGGGACAGGGAGAACAATGAGCAGTTCTTC. This chain joins TRBV20-1 and TRBJ2-1; TRBD1 matches at 9 bases. The CDR3 length is 17 residues. With V trimmed by 4 bases and J by 5 bases, 15 bases remained unmatched. Per germline, CDR1 DFQATT and CDR2 SNEGSKA (reference sequence).

Many counts were recorded for this clonotype. V is TRBV27 and J is TRBJ2-4; perhaps TRBD1 as D (6 bases). Looked up from germline, CDR1 is MNHEY and CDR2 is SMNVEV (reference sequence). V was pared by 4 bases and J by 5 bases, with 9 bases between. The CDR3 length is 13 residues. CDR3 DNA sequence: TGTGCCAGCAGTTGGCAGGGGCAAAACATTCAGTACTTC. Its translation: CASSWQGQNIQYF.

This clonotype was found many times. The V gene is TRBV5-1, the J gene TRBJ2-3; 9 bases line up with TRBD2. CDR3 length: 18 amino acids. Germline CDR1 reads SGHRS; CDR2 reads YFSETQ. V shed 2 bases, J shed 4 bases, and the junction held 14 bases outside the gene matches. As DNA, the CDR3 is TGCGCCAGCAGCTTAGACGGGCGGGAGGGCCGGATCGCAGATACGCAGTATTTT. Translated: CASSLDGREGRIADTQYF.

The rearrangement links TRBV11-3 to TRBJ2-7; the match to TRBD2 covers 7 bases. Germline lookup yields CDR1 SGHNT and CDR2 YENEEA. CDR3 length equals 14 residues. The V segment lost 0 bases and the J segment 5 bases; nucleotides outside the gene matches: 4. DNA of the CDR3: TGTGCCAGCAGCTTAGAGCGGGAGTTTCACGAGCAGTACTTC. Translated: CASSLEREFHEQYF.

The chain is built from TRBV25-1 and TRBJ2-1; TRBD1 matches 9 bases. V lost 1 base, J lost 7 bases, and 14 bases stayed unmatched. Per germline, CDR1 MGHDK and CDR2 SYGVNS. The CDR3 contains 18 residues. Here the CDR3 DNA reads TGTGCCAGCAGTGAATTACTGGTCGAGACAGGGGGAACTAATGAGCAGTTCTTC. Its protein product is CASSELLVETGGTNEQFF. Full variable domain (outside the CDR3, taken from reference TRBV25-1 and TRBJ2-1): EADIYQTPRYLVIGTGKKITLECSQTMGHDKMYWYQQDPGMELHLIHYSYGVNSTEKGDLSSESTVSRIRTEHFPLTLESARPSHTSQYLCASSELLVETGGTNEQFFGPGTRLTVL.

Regarding this clonotype: One base away lies a much larger clone, so this may be a sequencing read error. The gene calls are TRBV12-3 or TRBV12-4 and TRBJ2-3; tentative D call: TRBD1 (6 bases). The CDR3 contains 13 residues. Here the CDR3 reads CAGSHQGSDTQYF. The DNA for the CDR3 is TGTGCCGGCAGCCATCAGGGGTCAGATACGCAGTATTTT.

The chain employs TRBV6-1 and TRBJ1-1; D perhaps matches TRBD1 (6 bases). V was cut by 2 bases and J by 1 base, with 11 bases left in between. This CDR3 contains 15 residues. Germline V gene data show CDR1 as MNHNS and CDR2 as SASEGT. The CDR3 region has the DNA TGTGCCAGCAGTGAAAGAACAGGGTCGAACACTGAAGCTTTCTTT. Translation: CASSERTGSNTEAFF.

Notes on this clonotype: Given a much more abundant clone one base away, this may be a read error. The chain recombines TRBV3-1 with TRBJ2-3; D perhaps matches TRBD1 (8 bases). Germline loops: CDR1 LGHDT, CDR2 YNNKEL (reference sequence). V dropped 11 bases and J dropped 7 bases, with 22 bases sitting between them. The CDR3 covers 14 residues. CDR3 in DNA: TGTGCCGCCACCTCAGGGGGCGGGGGAAATACGCAGTATTTT. Translation: CAATSGGGGNTQYF.

In regard to this clonotype: The germline gene is not matched at one end of the junction; a read error may be the cause. V and J are TRBV7-9 and TRBJ2-7; D is unresolved. The CDR3 runs to 12 residues. CDR1 and CDR2 from the germline V gene are SEHNR and FQNEAQ (reference sequence). CDR3 nucleotides: TGTGCCGGCAGCTTGGAAACTAACGAGCAGTACTTC. This translates into CAGSLETNEQYF.

Written as DNA, the CDR3 is TGTGCCAGCAGTTACTCGACCGGATATAATTCACCCCTCCACTTT. Its protein is CASSYSTGYNSPLHF. The rearrangement joins TRBV6-5 to TRBJ1-6; D unclear. Trimming stripped 0 bases from V and 4 bases from J, with 7 bases between. The germline V gene encodes CDR1 MNHEY and CDR2 SVGAGI. The CDR3 is 15 residues long.

This clonotype was recorded a few times. The chain is built from TRBV20-1 and TRBJ1-5, with D unclear. The V end lost 3 bases, the J end lost 5 bases, and 14 bases lay between the germline ends. CDR3 length: 14 amino acids. Germline V gene lookup returns CDR1 DFQATT and CDR2 SNEGSKA (reference sequence). The CDR3 protein is CSARLPGLDQPQHF. The CDR3 coding sequence is TGCAGTGCTAGGTTGCCAGGTCTTGATCAGCCCCAGCATTTT.

In its sample, this clonotype was seen once. The CDR3 DNA reads TGTGCCATCGCCTCCTGGGAGATCGGAGTTGAGGGGGAGCTGTTTTTT. It is translated as CAIASWEIGVEGELFF. This chain joins TRBV12-3 or TRBV12-4 and TRBJ2-2, with a possible D match to TRBD2 (5 bases). V was shortened by 10 bases and J by 8 bases, with 26 bases between the two germline ends. The CDR3 has 16 amino acids.

Ten or more counts support this clonotype. The chain joins TRBV7-2 to TRBJ2-7, with TRBD2 identical over 12 bases. CDR3 length: 17 amino acids. Trimming took 4 bases from V and 4 from J; bases not matched to a gene: 11. The germline CDR1 and CDR2 sequences are SGHTA and FQGNSA. CDR3: CASSSNVLAGGRYEQYF. The CDR3 region has the DNA TGTGCCAGCAGCTCGAACGTACTAGCGGGAGGTAGATACGAGCAGTACTTC.

This clonotype is medium-sized by share. The chain uses TRBV7-2 and TRBJ2-7; weak D call: TRBD1 (6 bases). The V end lost 4 bases, the J end lost 1 base, and 11 bases lay between the germline ends. The germline gives CDR1 SGHTA, CDR2 FQGNSA. The CDR3 contains 14 residues. Here the CDR3 reads CASSYDRLSYEQYF. CDR3 nucleotides: TGTGCCAGCAGCTATGACAGGCTGTCCTACGAGCAGTACTTC.

This clonotype occurred a few times. The chain joins TRBV9 to TRBJ1-1; D uncertain. From germline, CDR1 is SGDLS and CDR2 YYNGEE. CDR3 length: 15 residues. V lost 0 bases to trimming and J lost 1 base, with 10 bases between them. CDR3 in DNA: TGTGCCAGCAGCGTAGTTGTTTTGAAGAACACTGAAGCTTTCTTT. This gives the protein CASSVVVLKNTEAFF.

This clonotype was found many times. The chain combines TRBV19 with TRBJ1-2, with 7 bases matching TRBD1. V was clipped by 2 bases and J by 1 base; unmatched bases: 7. This CDR3 contains 16 residues. Germline CDR1 and CDR2: LNHDA and SQIVND (reference sequence). The CDR3 sequence is CASSITRTGHNYGYTF. The CDR3 bases are TGTGCCAGTAGTATAACCAGGACAGGCCATAACTATGGCTACACCTTC.

With respect to this clonotype: It may be a read error: a sequence one base away is much more abundant. The genes are TRBV11-3 and TRBJ2-3, with D possibly TRBD2 on 5 matching bases. The CDR3 has 14 amino acids. The V gene's germline CDR1 is SGHNT and CDR2 YENEEA. The CDR3 loop is CASSNGISTDTQCF. The CDR3 coding sequence is TGTGCCAGCAGCAACGGGATCAGCACAGATACGCAGTGTTTT.

In its sample, this clonotype was seen a few times. Germline and junction disagree at one end, which may indicate a read error. The rearrangement links TRBV12-3 or TRBV12-4 to TRBJ1-2; a weak D match, TRBD1 (6 bases). The CDR3 consists of 13 residues. The CDR3 is CACSFSRGDGYTF. The CDR3 DNA reads TGTGCCTGCAGTTTCTCCAGGGGTGATGGCTACACCTTC.